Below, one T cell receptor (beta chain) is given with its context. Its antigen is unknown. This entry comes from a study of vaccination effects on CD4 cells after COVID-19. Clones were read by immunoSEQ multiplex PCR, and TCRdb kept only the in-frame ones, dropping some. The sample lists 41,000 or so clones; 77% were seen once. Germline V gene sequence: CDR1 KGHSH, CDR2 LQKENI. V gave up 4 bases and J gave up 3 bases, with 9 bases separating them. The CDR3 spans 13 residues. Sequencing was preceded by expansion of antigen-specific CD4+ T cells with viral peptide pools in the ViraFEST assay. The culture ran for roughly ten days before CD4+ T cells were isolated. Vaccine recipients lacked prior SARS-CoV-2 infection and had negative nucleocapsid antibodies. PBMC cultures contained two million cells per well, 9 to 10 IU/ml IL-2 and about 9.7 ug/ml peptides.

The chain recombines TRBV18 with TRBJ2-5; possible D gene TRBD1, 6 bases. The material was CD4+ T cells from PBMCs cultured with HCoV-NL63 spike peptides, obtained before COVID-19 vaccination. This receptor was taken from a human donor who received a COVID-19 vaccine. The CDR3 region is CASSRGLEETQYF. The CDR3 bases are TGTGCCAGCTCACGGGGGCTGGAAGAGACCCAGTACTTC. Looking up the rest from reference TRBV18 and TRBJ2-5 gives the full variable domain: NAGVMQNPRHLVRRRGQEARLRCSPMKGHSHVYWYRQLPEEGLKFMVYLQKENIIDESGMPKERFSAEFPKEGPSILRIQQVVRGDSAAYFCASSRGLEETQYFGPGTRLLVL.